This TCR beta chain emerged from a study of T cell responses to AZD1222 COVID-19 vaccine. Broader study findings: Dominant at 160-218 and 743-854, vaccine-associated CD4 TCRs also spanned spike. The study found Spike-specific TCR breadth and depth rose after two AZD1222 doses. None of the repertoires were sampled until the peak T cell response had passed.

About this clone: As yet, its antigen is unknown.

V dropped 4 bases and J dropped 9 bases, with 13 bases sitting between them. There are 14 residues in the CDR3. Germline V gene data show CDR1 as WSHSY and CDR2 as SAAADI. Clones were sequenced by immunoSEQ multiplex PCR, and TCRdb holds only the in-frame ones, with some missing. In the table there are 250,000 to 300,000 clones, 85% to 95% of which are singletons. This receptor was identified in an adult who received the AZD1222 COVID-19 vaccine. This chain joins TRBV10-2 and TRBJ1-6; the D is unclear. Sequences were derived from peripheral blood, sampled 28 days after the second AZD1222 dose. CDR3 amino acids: CASSGVVNGSPLHF. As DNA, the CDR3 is TGCGCCAGCAGTGGGGTAGTTAACGGTTCACCCCTCCACTTT.